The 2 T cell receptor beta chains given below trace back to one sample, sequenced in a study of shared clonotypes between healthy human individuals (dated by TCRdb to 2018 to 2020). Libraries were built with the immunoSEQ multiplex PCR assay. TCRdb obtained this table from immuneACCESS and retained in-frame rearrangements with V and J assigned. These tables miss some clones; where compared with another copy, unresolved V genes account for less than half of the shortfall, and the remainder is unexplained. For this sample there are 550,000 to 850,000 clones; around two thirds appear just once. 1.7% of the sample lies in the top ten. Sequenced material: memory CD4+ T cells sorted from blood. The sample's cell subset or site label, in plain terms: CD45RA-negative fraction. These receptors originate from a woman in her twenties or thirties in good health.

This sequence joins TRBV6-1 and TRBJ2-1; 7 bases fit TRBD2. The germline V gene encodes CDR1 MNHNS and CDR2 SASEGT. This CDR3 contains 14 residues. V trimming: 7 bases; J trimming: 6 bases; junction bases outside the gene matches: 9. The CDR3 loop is CASKAGVGINEQFF. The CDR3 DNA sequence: TGTGCCAGCAAGGCGGGAGTAGGGATCAATGAGCAGTTCTTC.

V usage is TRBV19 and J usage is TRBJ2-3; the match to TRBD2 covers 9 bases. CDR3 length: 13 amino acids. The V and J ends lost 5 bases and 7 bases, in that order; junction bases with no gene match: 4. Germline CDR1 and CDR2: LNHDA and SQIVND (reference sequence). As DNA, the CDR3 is TGTGCCAGTAGTGTGACTAGCGGCTATACGCAGTATTTT. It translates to CASSVTSGYTQYF.